This T cell receptor beta chain derives from a study of T cell responses to AZD1222 COVID-19 vaccine listed by TCRdb under 2021. As for the study more broadly: TCR sequencing was performed for about 250 trial participants, of whom about 200 were given two doses of AZD1222 and 26 were given two doses of MenACWY control vaccine. Trial participants were enrolled by age into 18-55, 56-69 and 70-plus year subgroups, with around 140, 26 and 57 TCR-sequenced participants respectively. Results the study describes overall, beyond this receptor: Spike-specific TCR breadth and depth rose significantly after two AZD1222 doses compared with day 0 and with MenACWY recipients. Conclusions about previously exposed vaccinees were limited because only six or seven AZD1222 recipients were SARS-CoV-2 seropositive at baseline. The vaccine-associated CD4 TCRs covered the entire spike protein, and the dominant responses fell in regions 160-218 and 743-854. Reportedly, close to half of the unique spike-specific TCRs recognized epitopes lying outside the regions that are mutated in the B.1.351 and B.1.1.7 variants. In the small 56-69-year group, the increase in depth fell short of significance, most likely because of low power. Participants were mostly white British and included more females than males, and it was suggested by the authors that clonal diversity may have been underestimated. Because no day 14 peak-response samples were available, repertoires were characterized only after the peak T cell response.

The time point label, read with the paper, signifies: baseline before first vaccination. Vaccinee samples were obtained from the UK trials COV001 and COV002, which included a single-blind randomized controlled phase 2/3 trial of AZD1222 (ChAdOx1 nCoV-19) in healthy adults. For TCRbeta chain sequencing, PBMC samples were collected from trial participants at day 0 and at day 28 after the second dose. The CDR3 regions of human TCRbeta chains were analyzed by immunosequencing. The study's own analysis went as follows. Repertoire TCRs were matched against a reference library of SARS-CoV-2-specific TCRs generated with the MIRA antigen-specificity platform. Breadth was defined as the fraction of unique TCRs that were SARS-CoV-2-associated, and depth was defined as the fraction of total T cells that were SARS-CoV-2-associated. Using the MIRA data, each spike-specific TCR was mapped to the spike region that the TCR reacts to and placed in a CD4 or CD8 class. Log10-transformed breadth and depth values were compared by one-way ANOVA with Sidak's multiple comparisons tests. The clones in this table, taken by TCRdb from immuneACCESS, are in-frame only. Not every clone is retained; where verified, under half of the shortfall comes from an unresolved V gene, and the cause of the rest is unknown. V, J and clone size derive from that table, while D and trimming were established from the DNA sequence. The sample table on file contains under 150,000 clones. About 2% of the sample comes from the top ten.

Details on this clone: No cognate antigen has been identified for it.

CDR1 and CDR2, per the germline V gene (reference sequence), are GTSNPN and SVGIG. V sheds 3 bases and J sheds 0 bases, leaving 19 bases between their ends. The CDR3 spans 17 residues, from the cysteine through the phenylalanine. Only the CDR3 DNA stays, 51 bases, in frame from base 1. This sequence originates from an adult in good health. Input material: peripheral blood. The chain employs TRBV30 and TRBJ2-3; 7 matching bases give a weak D call of TRBD2. The DNA reads as follows: TGTGCCTGGAGCCGGGGGGCAAGCGCGACTAGCACAGATACGCAGTATTTT. This codes for CAWSRGASATSTDTQYF. Reference TRBV30 and TRBJ2-3 proteins supply the regions before and after the CDR3; the full variable domain is: SQTIHQWPATLVQPVGSPLSLECTVEGTSNPNLYWYRQAAGRGLQLLFYSVGIGQISSEVPQNLSASRPQDRQFILSSKKLLLSDSGFYLCAWSRGASATSTDTQYFGPGTRLTVL.